The 2 T cell receptor beta chains below all came from one sample that was sequenced in a study of blood T cell repertoires in COVID-19. Sequencing used immunoSEQ multiplex PCR; TCRdb keeps in-frame clones, though not all of them. The table shows over 85,000 clones, with 87% occurring only once. The specimen was peripheral blood. These receptor sequences come from a human donor in a cohort sampled during active COVID-19.

The chain recombines TRBV5-1 with TRBJ2-7; 8 bases are shared with TRBD2. J was trimmed by 5 bases and V by 3 bases; bases with no gene match: 4. The germline V gene encodes CDR1 SGHRS and CDR2 YFSETQ. The CDR3 is 13 residues long. The CDR3 here is CASSYRSGNEQYF. CDR3 nucleotide sequence: TGCGCCAGCAGCTATCGTAGCGGGAACGAGCAGTACTTC.

The V call is TRBV2, the J call TRBJ2-5, with 9 bases identical to TRBD2. This CDR3 is built from 17 residues. V shed 4 bases, J shed 2 bases, and the junction held 11 bases outside the gene matches. CDR1 SNHLY and CDR2 FYNNEI come from the germline V gene. The CDR3 nucleotides read TGTGCCAGCAGTGGAAGCACTAGCGGGTACCGTCAAGAGACCCAGTACTTC. It encodes CASSGSTSGYRQETQYF.